This T cell receptor beta chain was sequenced for a study of blood T cell repertoires in COVID-19. V lost 0 bases to trimming and J lost 4 bases; unmatched junction nucleotides: 1. Germline V gene data show CDR1 as SGHRS and CDR2 as YFSETQ. The CDR3 totals 14 residues. This clone was recorded once. In the study's own analysis: Reference gene primer amplification in the assay estimated nucleated cell counts. Some clones are missing from TCRdb's copy, which holds only in-frame ones; the method was immunoSEQ multiplex PCR. V, J and clone size reflect that table, while D and trimming were determined from the DNA. Among about 91,000 clones listed, 70% to 90% were seen once.

The TCR comes from a man aged 65 to 79 with acute or convalescent COVID-19. V usage is TRBV5-1 and J usage is TRBJ1-1; TRBD1 agrees at 9 bases. The specimen was peripheral blood. CDR3: CASSLAQGATEAFF. The CDR3 nucleotides are TGCGCCAGCAGCTTGGCACAGGGGGCCACTGAAGCTTTCTTT. Complete variable domain (other parts from reference TRBV5-1 and TRBJ1-1): KAGVTQTPRYLIKTRGQQVTLSCSPISGHRSVSWYQQTPGQGLQFLFEYFSETQRNKGNFPGRFSGRQFSNSRSEMNVSTLELGDSALYLCASSLAQGATEAFFGQGTRLTVV.